The subject of this entry is one TCR beta chain. The antigen is not known. These data originate in a study of lymphopenia after photon versus proton radiotherapy. Findings and caveats of the study: Post-nadir diversity loss with photons came from oligoclonal expansion, particularly CD8+ Temra cells. Under photons, naive T cells and diversity fell while effector/memory populations rose.

The data were produced by immunoSEQ multiplex PCR, yet TCRdb's version contains in-frame clones alone and is incomplete. The sample has about 70,000 clones; around 93% are singletons. Trimming took 6 bases from V and 0 from J, leaving 8 bases between them. The CDR3 spans 14 residues. The germline V gene encodes CDR1 MNHEY and CDR2 SVGAGI. The J gene is TRBJ1-4, the V gene TRBV6-5; D remains unclear. The source of this sequence is a woman in her forties with cholangiocarcinoma. The sequences come from peripheral blood, collected from a patient treated with photon-based radiotherapy. For the CDR3, the DNA is TGTGCCAGCAGATTAGTTGCAACTAATGAAAAACTGTTTTTT. Translating gives CASRLVATNEKLFF.